This T cell receptor beta chain was obtained from a study of cytomegalovirus exposure and HLA in healthy donors. Study outcomes and limitations: Rarity held for most TCR sequences, but there were some public TCRs that occurred in many donors. Confirmation was obtained in vitro that three CMV-associated chains are specific for CMV antigens. Cytomegalovirus status, reportedly, was diagnosed with high specificity and sensitivity by the classifier.

The validation cohort, a group of over a hundred subjects, included the donors and was separate from the roughly 670-subject first cohort. Worth noting for this clone: Its specificity is not known.

Assay used: immunoSEQ multiplex PCR; TCRdb lists only in-frame clones, some missing. The profile shows approximately 270,000 clones, about 86% of them singletons. This CDR3 comprises 15 residues. V was cut by 6 bases and J by 0 bases, with 10 bases left in between. Germline values: CDR1 SGDLS, CDR2 YYNGEE. This sequence joins TRBV9 and TRBJ1-6; no clear D. Sequences were obtained from PBMCs. The sequence was obtained from a woman aged 18 to 35 in good health and CMV-seronegative. The CDR3 region is CASTPGSSYNSPLHF. The CDR3 region has the DNA TGTGCCAGCACCCCGGGTAGCTCCTATAATTCACCCCTCCACTTT.